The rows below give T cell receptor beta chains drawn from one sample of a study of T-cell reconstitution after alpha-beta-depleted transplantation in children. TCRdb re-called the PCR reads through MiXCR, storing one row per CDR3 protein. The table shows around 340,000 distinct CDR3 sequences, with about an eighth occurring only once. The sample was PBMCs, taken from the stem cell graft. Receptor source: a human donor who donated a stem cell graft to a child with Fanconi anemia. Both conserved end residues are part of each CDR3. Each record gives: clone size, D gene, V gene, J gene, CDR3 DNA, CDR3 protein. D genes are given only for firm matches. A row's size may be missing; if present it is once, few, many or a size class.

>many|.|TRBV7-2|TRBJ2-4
TGTGCCAGCAGCTACAGCGGCAAAAACATTCAGTACTTC
CASSYSGKNIQYF
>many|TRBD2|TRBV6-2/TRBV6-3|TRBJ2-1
TGTGCCAGCACCCCAGCGGGGGGGATCTACAATGAGCAGTTCTTC
CASTPAGGIYNEQFF
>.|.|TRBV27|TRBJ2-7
TGTGCCAGCAGGTGGGACACGGAGGCCTACGAGCAGTACTTC
CASRWDTEAYEQYF
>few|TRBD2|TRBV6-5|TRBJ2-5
TGTGCCAGCAGTTACGGAGCGGGGGCGCGGAAAACCCGACAAGAGACCCAGTACTTC
CASSYGAGARKTRQETQYF
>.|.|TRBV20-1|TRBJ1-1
TGCAGTGCTAGAGATTTAAGGAAATCTGAAGCTTTCTTT
CSARDLRKSEAFF
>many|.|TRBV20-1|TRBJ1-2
TGCAGTGCGGCCCCTCAGGCCGCTAACTATGGCTACACCTTC
CSAAPQAANYGYTF
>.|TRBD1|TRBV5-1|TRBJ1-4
TGCGCCAGCAGCTCCTCCGACAGGGCTAATGAAAAACTGTTTTTT
CASSSSDRANEKLFF
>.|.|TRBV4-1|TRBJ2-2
TGCGCCAGCAGCCATATAGCGAACACCGGGGAGCTGTTTTTT
CASSHIANTGELFF
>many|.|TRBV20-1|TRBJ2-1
TGCAGTGCTTGGACAGCTACTAGCAATGAGCAGTTCTTC
CSAWTATSNEQFF
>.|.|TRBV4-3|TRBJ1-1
TGCGCCAGCAGTCCCTCCAGACGGCCGAACACTGAAGCTTTCTTT
CASSPSRRPNTEAFF
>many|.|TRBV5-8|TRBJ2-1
TGTGCCAGCAGCTTGGTGCAGGGCCGAGGTGAGCAGTTCTTC
CASSLVQGRGEQFF
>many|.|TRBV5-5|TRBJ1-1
TGTGCCAGCAGCTTGGAGTCGTGGTCTGAAGCTTTCTTT
CASSLESWSEAFF
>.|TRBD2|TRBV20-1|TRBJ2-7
TGCAGTGCCTGGACTAGCGGGTCTTACGAGCAGTACTTC
CSAWTSGSYEQYF
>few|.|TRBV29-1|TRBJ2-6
TGCAGCGTCAGTTCCTCTGGGGCCAACGTCCTGACTTTC
CSVSSSGANVLTF
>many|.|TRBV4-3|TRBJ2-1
TGCGCCAGCAGCCAAGATAGTTTGAGCGGCGCCTACAATGAGCAGTTCTTC
CASSQDSLSGAYNEQFF
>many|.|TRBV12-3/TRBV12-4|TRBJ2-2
TGTGCCAGCCGCGGCAGAATGAACACCGGGGAGCTGTTTTTT
CASRGRMNTGELFF
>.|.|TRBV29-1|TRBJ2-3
TGCAGCGTGACCGAGCCCAACACAGATACGCAGTATTTT
CSVTEPNTDTQYF
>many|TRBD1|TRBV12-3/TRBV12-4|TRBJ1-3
TGTGCCAGCAGTACCCGACAGGGTGCGAGTATGGAATGGTCTGGAAACACCATATATTTT
CASSTRQGASMEWSGNTIYF
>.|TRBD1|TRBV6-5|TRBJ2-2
TGTGCCAGCAGTAAACCGGGACAGGGGGCTGGCGGGGAGCTGTTTTTT
CASSKPGQGAGGELFF
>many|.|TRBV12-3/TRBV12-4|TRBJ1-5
TGTGCCAGCAGCTCTAACAATTTTCAGCCCCAGCATTTT
CASSSNNFQPQHF
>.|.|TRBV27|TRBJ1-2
TGTGCCAGCAGTCTTAGGGGAGGGGGCTACACCTTC
CASSLRGGGYTF